Each of the 9 T cell receptor beta chains below was sequenced from the same sample in a study of blood T cell repertoires in COVID-19 (TCRdb year 2020). Receptor amplification or capture employed the immunoSEQ multiplex PCR assay. Not all clones reach the TCRdb copy of this immuneACCESS table, which keeps in-frame sequences only. Checked studies attribute under half of the gap to unresolved V genes and leave the rest unexplained. A total of about 350,000 clones appear in this sample, about 92% of them only once. The top ten clones comprise approximately 4.1% of the sample. What was sequenced was peripheral blood. The receptor set was obtained from a woman aged 55-70 years with COVID-19, enrolled during active disease.

The chain uses TRBV19 and TRBJ1-1, with D perhaps TRBD1 (6 bases). Germline V gene data show CDR1 as LNHDA and CDR2 as SQIVND (reference sequence). V lost 0 bases and J 4 bases, leaving 12 bases between the germline ends. The CDR3 is made up of 15 amino acids. CDR3 sequence reads: CASSIEQGRLTEAFF. CDR3 DNA: TGTGCCAGTAGTATAGAACAGGGACGTCTCACTGAAGCTTTCTTT.

The gene calls are TRBV5-1 and TRBJ1-1; the match to TRBD1 covers 7 bases. This CDR3 spans 14 amino acids. V dropped 2 bases and J dropped 5; count of bases not matched to a gene: 6. Germline V gives CDR1 SGHRS, CDR2 YFSETQ. CDR3 residues: CASSFDRVGTEAFF. CDR3 coding DNA: TGCGCCAGCAGCTTCGACAGGGTGGGAACTGAAGCTTTCTTT.

There are a few counts of this clone. The chain couples TRBV19 to TRBJ1-4; 8 bases fit TRBD1. V shed 5 bases and J 3 bases; nucleotides not matched to a gene: 2. Looked up from germline, CDR1 is LNHDA and CDR2 is SQIVND (reference sequence). The CDR3 runs 14 residues. Written as DNA, the CDR3 is TGTGCCAGTAGTCACAGGGGGGCTAATGAAAAACTGTTTTTT. Residues: CASSHRGANEKLFF.

The V call is TRBV12-3 or TRBV12-4, the J call TRBJ2-7; D ambiguous. The CDR3 covers 13 residues. The V gene lost 5 bases and the J gene lost 4 bases, with 12 bases spanning the gap. As DNA, the CDR3 is TGTGCCAGCAGTCCTCTTACGACTTACGAGCAGTACTTC. It yields the protein CASSPLTTYEQYF.

In DNA, the CDR3 is TGTGCCAGCAGCTTAGGACAGGGACTAGGCTACAATGAGCAGTTCTTC. This translates into CASSLGQGLGYNEQFF. J is TRBJ2-1 and V is TRBV7-9; D perhaps matches TRBD2 (8 bases). Trimming stripped 1 base from V and 3 bases from J, with 13 bases between. Germline assignment: CDR1 SEHNR and CDR2 FQNEAQ (reference sequence). This CDR3 contains 16 residues.

The rearrangement links TRBV3-1 (or the pseudogene TRBV3-2) to TRBJ2-1; D might be TRBD1 (6 bases). In germline, CDR1 is LGHDT, CDR2 YNNKEL (reference sequence). This CDR3 has 15 amino acids. The ends were cut back, 4 bases at V and 10 bases at J, with 20 bases in the middle. The CDR3 DNA sequence: TGTGCCAGCAGCCCCCAAACAGGGCGACGATTAGAGCAGTTCTTC. Protein product: CASSPQTGRRLEQFF.

There are a few counts of this clone. J is TRBJ1-5 and V is TRBV28; D is perhaps TRBD1 (6 bases). From germline, CDR1 is MDHEN and CDR2 SYDVKM. The CDR3 has 13 residues. V was pared by 10 bases and J by 5 bases, with 15 bases between. The CDR3 coding sequence is TGTGCCACCACGCCGACAGGTTATCAGCCCCAGCATTTT. This codes for CATTPTGYQPQHF.

This rearrangement joins TRBV2 to TRBJ1-1; D unresolved. This CDR3 is 15 amino acids long. Per germline, CDR1 SNHLY and CDR2 FYNNEI. Trimming removed 1 base from V and 4 bases from J, with 13 bases in between. CDR3 DNA: TGTGCCAGCAGTGAAGGGAGGTACTACAGCACTGAAGCTTTCTTT. It encodes CASSEGRYYSTEAFF.

In regard to this clone: Different DNA sequences within this sample yield the same CDR3. This chain links TRBV6-5 with TRBJ1-1; maybe TRBD1 (6 bases). Germline assignment: CDR1 MNHEY and CDR2 SVGAGI. This CDR3 has 13 amino acids. V lost 5 bases, J lost 1 base, and 8 bases lay in between. CDR3 residues: CASSRTENTEAFF. DNA of the CDR3: TGTGCCAGCAGTCGGACAGAGAACACTGAAGCTTTCTTT.